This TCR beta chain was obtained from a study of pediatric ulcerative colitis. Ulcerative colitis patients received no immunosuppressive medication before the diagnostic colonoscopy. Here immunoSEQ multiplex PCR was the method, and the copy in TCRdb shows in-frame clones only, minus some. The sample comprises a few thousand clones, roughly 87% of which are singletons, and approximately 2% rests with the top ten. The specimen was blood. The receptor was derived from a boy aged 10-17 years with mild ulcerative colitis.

CDR3 in DNA: TGTGCCAGTAGTATTCTTCAGGGGGCTAAAGGAAACACCATATATTTT. This codes for CASSILQGAKGNTIYF. The genes are TRBV19 and TRBJ1-3; 8 bases match TRBD1. J gave up 4 bases and V 3 bases, and 8 bases lay outside the gene matches. CDR1 and CDR2 from the germline V gene are LNHDA and SQIVND (reference sequence). This CDR3 has 16 amino acids.